This passage covers 11 T cell receptor beta chains from one sample sequenced in a study of shared clonotypes between healthy human individuals. The repertoire was sequenced with immunoSEQ multiplex PCR; TCRdb's copy has only in-frame clones and lacks some. The sample lists some 2,000,000 clones, approximately 94% seen once, with around 1.1% in the top ten. Naive-designated CD8 cells lacked CD45RO, were positively enriched for CCR7, and omitted terminally differentiated effector memory CD45RA+ cells. Material for sequencing was naive CD8+ T cells sorted from blood. The receptors originated from a man aged 18-30 years in good health.

V gene TRBV6-6 combines with J gene TRBJ1-2, with 9 nucleotides matching TRBD1. CDR3 length: 15 amino acids. Per the germline V gene, CDR1 is MNHNY and CDR2 is SVGAGI (reference sequence). Losses at the gene ends were 2 bases for V and 7 bases for J; bases not matched to a gene: 8. The CDR3 DNA follows: TGTGCCAGCAGTTACGGGACAGGGCCTGGGGGTGGCTACACCTTC. Translating it yields CASSYGTGPGGGYTF.

The chain combines TRBV9 with TRBJ2-7; 14 bases agree with TRBD2. The length of the CDR3 is 16 residues. V dropped 0 bases and J dropped 4; count of bases not matched to a gene: 3. Germline CDR1 is SGDLS and CDR2 is YYNGEE. The DNA of the CDR3 is TGTGCCAGCAGCGTAGCGGGACTAGCGGGAGAGTACGAGCAGTACTTC. Protein product: CASSVAGLAGEYEQYF. The whole variable domain, filled in from reference TRBV9 and TRBJ2-7, reads DSGVTQTPKHLITATGQRVTLRCSPRSGDLSVYWYQQSLDQGLQFLIQYYNGEERAKGNILERFSAQQFPDLHSELNLSSLELGDSALYFCASSVAGLAGEYEQYFGPGTRLTVT.

This chain uses TRBV11-3 with TRBJ1-1; maybe TRBD1 (6 bases). CDR1 and CDR2 (germline): SGHNT, YENEEA. The CDR3 runs to 14 residues. The V gene lost 6 bases and the J gene lost 8 bases, with 19 bases spanning the gap. The CDR3 nucleotides are TGTGCCAGCAGAATTATGGGGGGGCATACCGAAGCTTTCTTT. Its translation: CASRIMGGHTEAFF.

V is TRBV9 and J is TRBJ2-7, with 9 bases that match TRBD2. Unmatched junction bases numbered 6, after V lost 4 bases and J lost 4 bases. CDR1 is SGDLS, CDR2 YYNGEE, per germline. The CDR3 extends over 14 amino acids. The CDR3 DNA reads as TGTGCCAGCAGCCTGGGAGCGGGAGGATACGAGCAGTACTTC. It specifies CASSLGAGGYEQYF. The whole variable domain, remainder taken from reference TRBV9 and TRBJ2-7, is DSGVTQTPKHLITATGQRVTLRCSPRSGDLSVYWYQQSLDQGLQFLIQYYNGEERAKGNILERFSAQQFPDLHSELNLSSLELGDSALYFCASSLGAGGYEQYFGPGTRLTVT.

V usage is TRBV9 and J usage is TRBJ2-7; tentative D call: TRBD2 (6 bases). CDR1 is SGDLS, CDR2 YYNGEE, per germline. V dropped 3 bases and J dropped 1 base, with 14 bases sitting between them. The CDR3 sequence is 15 residues long. CDR3 loop: CASSGDFSASYEQYF. The CDR3 nucleotides are TGTGCCAGCAGCGGGGACTTCTCCGCATCCTACGAGCAGTACTTC.

The table lists this clone with a count of one. The chain recombines TRBV13 with TRBJ2-5; 13 bases are shared with TRBD2. Trimming took 4 bases from V and 5 from J; bases not matched to a gene: 10. CDR3 size: 17 residues. CDR1 is PRHDT and CDR2 is FYEKMQ in the germline V gene (reference sequence). CDR3 residues: CASSSGLAGVAGETQYF. CDR3 in DNA: TGTGCCAGCAGCTCCGGACTAGCGGGGGTAGCCGGGGAGACCCAGTACTTC. Together with reference TRBV13 and TRBJ2-5, the CDR3 gives the full variable domain: AAGVIQSPRHLIKEKRETATLKCYPIPRHDTVYWYQQGPGQDPQFLISFYEKMQSDKGSIPDRFSAQQFSDYHSELNMSSLELGDSALYFCASSSGLAGVAGETQYFGPGTRLLVL.

The chain uses TRBV6-5 and TRBJ2-2; possibly TRBD2 for D (5 bases). CDR1 and CDR2 from the germline V gene are MNHEY and SVGAGI. This CDR3 comprises 14 residues. Deletions cut 6 bases from V and 0 bases from J, with 8 bases between. The CDR3 loop reads CASSGLSNTGELFF. CDR3 bases: TGTGCCAGCAGCGGACTGTCGAACACCGGGGAGCTGTTTTTT.

The chain has TRBV6-1 and TRBJ1-2; D gene ambiguous. CDR3 size: 15 residues. CDR1 and CDR2 from the germline V gene are MNHNS and SASEGT. V was clipped by 0 bases and J by 3 bases, with 11 bases between them. CDR3 bases: TGTGCCAGCAGTGAAGCACAAGTGAACTACTATGGCTACACCTTC. Translating it yields CASSEAQVNYYGYTF.

The rearrangement uses TRBV27 and TRBJ2-7; maybe TRBD1 (5 bases). CDR3 length: 17 residues. The germline CDR1 and CDR2 sequences are MNHEY and SMNVEV (reference sequence). V shed 3 bases and J shed 2 bases, with 20 bases lying between them. The CDR3 loop reads CASSFRAAQGATYEQYF. CDR3 sequence (DNA): TGTGCCAGCAGTTTTCGTGCGGCCCAGGGCGCTACCTACGAGCAGTACTTC.

The J gene is TRBJ2-7, the V gene TRBV4-3; D ambiguous. CDR3 size: 14 residues. Deletions cut 4 bases from V and 1 base from J, with 11 bases between. CDR1 LGHNA and CDR2 YSLEER come from the germline V gene. In nucleotides, the CDR3 is TGCGCCAGCAGCCCGGGTGTTGGGTCCTACGAGCAGTACTTC. It codes for CASSPGVGSYEQYF.

CDR3 nucleotide sequence: TGCGCCAGCAGCCAAGGACTCGGGGGTGCAACTAATGAAAAACTGTTTTTT. Encoded protein: CASSQGLGGATNEKLFF. This chain uses TRBV4-3 with TRBJ1-4, with TRBD1 as a possible D gene (5 bases). Trimming stripped 1 base from V and 0 bases from J, with 12 bases between. The CDR3 loop spans 17 amino acids. Germline values: CDR1 LGHNA, CDR2 YSLEER.